These 20 T cell receptor beta chains share one sample of origin, sequenced in a study of blood T cell repertoires in COVID-19. Assay: immunoSEQ multiplex PCR; the TCRdb copy retains only in-frame clones and omits some. The repertoire holds about 15,000 clones, with about 77% as singletons. The sequenced sample was peripheral blood. These receptors came from a human donor in a cohort sampled during active COVID-19.

This sequence joins TRBV4-3 and TRBJ2-1; TRBD2 matches 10 bases. Germline-derived CDR1 and CDR2 are LGHNA and YSLEER. J gave up 3 bases and V 0 bases, and 2 bases lay outside the gene matches. The CDR3 has 16 amino acids. CDR3 in DNA: TGCGCCAGCAGCCAAGAGACTAGCGGGCACTACAATGAGCAGTTCTTC. Protein product: CASSQETSGHYNEQFF.

This clone has a handful of counts. The chain recombines TRBV4-2 with TRBJ2-6; tentatively, D is TRBD2 (6 bases). Between the trimmed V and J ends, which lost 1 base and 2 bases, there was a span of 21 bases. This CDR3 has 20 amino acids. From germline, CDR1 is LGHNA and CDR2 YNFKEQ. In DNA, the CDR3 is TGTGCCAGCAGCCAAGTGAGCGGGTCAGGGTCGGGCGCTGGGGCCAACGTCCTGACTTTC. Translating it yields CASSQVSGSGSGAGANVLTF.

V gene TRBV24-1 combines with J gene TRBJ2-5, with D unresolved. CDR1 is KGHDR, CDR2 SFDVKD, per germline. V lost 1 base and J 5 bases, leaving 4 bases between the germline ends. This CDR3 spans 12 amino acids. For the CDR3, the DNA is TGTGCCACCAGTGATTTTCTGGAGACCCAGTACTTC. As protein: CATSDFLETQYF.

This clone was counted between two and nine times. The J gene is TRBJ1-1, the V gene TRBV19; maybe TRBD1 (5 bases). Trimming removed 5 bases from V and 8 bases from J, with 12 bases in between. The CDR3 runs 12 residues. CDR1 is LNHDA and CDR2 is SQIVND in the germline V gene (reference sequence). The CDR3 DNA reads as TGTGCCAGTAGTCCCCTTGACAGCGAAGCTTTCTTT. It translates to CASSPLDSEAFF.

The chain uses TRBV6-5 and TRBJ2-7; 7 bases line up with TRBD1. The CDR3 contains 14 residues. J gave up 1 base and V 5 bases, and 5 bases lay outside the gene matches. CDR1 MNHEY and CDR2 SVGAGI come from the germline V gene. The CDR3 loop reads CASSRQGSSYEQYF. CDR3 bases: TGTGCCAGCAGTAGACAGGGATCTTCCTACGAGCAGTACTTC.

CDR3 bases: TGTGCCACCAGTGATAGGGACAGGGGGTTTAATGAGCAGTTCTTC. This sequence encodes CATSDRDRGFNEQFF. The chain joins TRBV15 to TRBJ2-1; the match to TRBD1 covers 11 bases. Germline lookup yields CDR1 LNHNV and CDR2 YYDKDF (reference sequence). This CDR3 has 15 amino acids. Germline trimming cut 6 bases from V and 7 bases from J; bases unmatched to any gene: 8.

The chain recombines TRBV7-2 with TRBJ1-1; possibly TRBD1 for D (5 bases). CDR3 size: 14 residues. The V end was cut by 1 base, the J end by 8 bases, with 14 bases between. From germline, CDR1 is SGHTA and CDR2 FQGNSA. CDR3 bases: TGTGCCAGCAGCTTAGGGCCGAATCAGGGCGAAGCTTTCTTT. The encoded protein is CASSLGPNQGEAFF.

V is TRBV7-9 and J is TRBJ2-3; possible D gene TRBD2, 5 bases. CDR3 length: 13 residues. The germline CDR1 and CDR2 sequences are SEHNR and FQNEAQ (reference sequence). V was clipped by 10 bases and J by 2 bases, with 13 bases between them. The CDR3 loop reads CATRRGNTDTQYF. The CDR3 nucleotides are TGTGCCACCCGTCGGGGAAACACAGATACGCAGTATTTT.

J is TRBJ2-7 and V is TRBV5-6; the D gene is possibly TRBD2 (5 bases). V lost 0 bases and J lost 2, with 9 bases in between. The length of the CDR3 is 14 residues. Germline lookup yields CDR1 SGHDT and CDR2 YYEEEE. CDR3 sequence (DNA): TGTGCCAGCAGCTTGGCCGAGGGTCCCTACGAGCAGTACTTC. Its translation: CASSLAEGPYEQYF. Using reference TRBV5-6 and TRBJ2-7 for the parts outside the CDR3, the full variable domain is DAGVTQSPTHLIKTRGQQVTLRCSPKSGHDTVSWYQQALGQGPQFIFQYYEEEERQRGNFPDRFSGHQFPNYSSELNVNALLLGDSALYLCASSLAEGPYEQYFGPGTRLTVT.

This chain joins TRBV7-9 and TRBJ2-7; 14 bases map to TRBD2. J gave up 0 bases and V 0 bases, and 7 bases lay outside the gene matches. The germline V gene has CDR1 SEHNR and CDR2 FQNEAQ (reference sequence). The CDR3 totals 19 residues. The DNA of the CDR3 is TGTGCCAGCAGCTTAGCGCTTGGGACTAGCGGGAGCCCCTCCTACGAGCAGTACTTC. Protein product: CASSLALGTSGSPSYEQYF. The full variable domain, with the rest looked up from reference TRBV7-9 and TRBJ2-7, is DTGVSQNPRHKITKRGQNVTFRCDPISEHNRLYWYRQTLGQGPEFLTYFQNEAQLEKSRLLSDRFSAERPKGSFSTLEIQRTEQGDSAMYLCASSLALGTSGSPSYEQYFGPGTRLTVT.

The chain joins TRBV7-3 to TRBJ1-1, with TRBD1 matching over 7 bases. The CDR3 is 13 amino acids. V trimming: 5 bases; J trimming: 4 bases; junction bases outside the gene matches: 4. The germline gives CDR1 SGHTA, CDR2 FQGTGA. For the CDR3, the DNA is TGTGCCAGCAGCGCCTCAGGGGGCACTGAAGCTTTCTTT. Its translation: CASSASGGTEAFF.

The chain employs TRBV6-5 and TRBJ2-1; 7 nucleotides align to TRBD1. V shed 6 bases and J 4 bases; nucleotides not matched to a gene: 9. Germline lookup yields CDR1 MNHEY and CDR2 SVGAGI. CDR3 length: 15 amino acids. In nucleotides, the CDR3 is TGTGCCAGCAGAGGGGGACAGACCGTTTACAATGAGCAGTTCTTC. Translation: CASRGGQTVYNEQFF.

The sample holds a few counts of this clone. The V call is TRBV6-5, the J call TRBJ1-5; 7 nucleotides agree with TRBD1. Germline loops: CDR1 MNHEY, CDR2 SVGAGI. V lost 6 bases to trimming and J lost 2 bases; unmatched junction nucleotides: 4. The CDR3 loop spans 14 amino acids. Written as DNA, the CDR3 is TGTGCCAGCAGCAACAGGGGCGGCAATCAGCCCCAGCATTTT. Its translation: CASSNRGGNQPQHF.

V gene TRBV15 combines with J gene TRBJ2-1; a weak D match, TRBD2 (6 bases). Trimming left V 3 bases short and J 0 bases short, with 12 bases between. The CDR3 consists of 16 residues. CDR1 is LNHNV, CDR2 YYDKDF, per germline (reference sequence). The CDR3, as DNA: TGTGCCACCAGCAGGGCCCTAGCGTCCTCCTACAATGAGCAGTTCTTC. Amino acid sequence: CATSRALASSYNEQFF.

V and J are TRBV28 and TRBJ1-5, with 7 nucleotides matching TRBD1. Looked up from germline, CDR1 is MDHEN and CDR2 is SYDVKM. J was trimmed by 2 bases and V by 7 bases; bases with no gene match: 8. The CDR3 length is 15 residues. CDR3: CASIPQGQRNQPQHF. CDR3 DNA sequence: TGTGCCAGCATTCCTCAGGGACAGCGCAATCAGCCCCAGCATTTT.

This clone was picked up one time. The chain recombines TRBV7-2 with TRBJ2-5, with 13 bases matching TRBD2. CDR3 size: 14 residues. Trimming took 2 bases from V and 7 from J; bases not matched to a gene: 1. Germline-derived CDR1 and CDR2 are SGHTA and FQGNSA. The CDR3 loop reads CASSLRLAGGTQYF. CDR3 DNA sequence: TGTGCCAGCAGCTTAAGACTAGCGGGGGGGACCCAGTACTTC. Full variable domain (remainder filled in from reference TRBV7-2 and TRBJ2-5): GAGVSQSPSNKVTEKGKDVELRCDPISGHTALYWYRQSLGQGLEFLIYFQGNSAPDKSGLPSDRFSAERTGGSVSTLTIQRTQQEDSAVYLCASSLRLAGGTQYFGPGTRLLVL.

As DNA, the CDR3 is TGTGCCAGTAGTCCCGGCGGGTCCGGTGGGACTGAAGCTTTCTTT. This encodes CASSPGGSGGTEAFF. The chain carries TRBV19 and TRBJ1-1; D unclear. The CDR3 contains 15 residues. In germline, CDR1 is LNHDA, CDR2 SQIVND (reference sequence). With 5 bases removed from V and 5 bases from J, the gap between germline ends came to 18 bases. The entire variable domain, with the rest obtained from reference TRBV19 and TRBJ1-1, is as follows: DGGITQSPKYLFRKEGQNVTLSCEQNLNHDAMYWYRQDPGQGLRLIYYSQIVNDFQKGDIAEGYSVSREKKESFPLTVTSAQKNPTAFYLCASSPGGSGGTEAFFGQGTRLTVV.

This clone was detected only a few times. This sample includes further DNA sequences coding for the same CDR3. This chain links TRBV11-2 with TRBJ2-7; the D is unclear. This CDR3 region has 12 residues. V shed 2 bases and J shed 3 bases, with 5 bases lying between them. The germline gives CDR1 SGHAT, CDR2 FQNNGV. The CDR3 coding sequence is TGTGCCAGCAGCTTAAGCGACTACGAGCAGTACTTC. Amino acid sequence: CASSLSDYEQYF.

The chain is built from TRBV11-2 and TRBJ2-2; 15 nucleotides match TRBD2. V gave up 2 bases and J gave up 5 bases; unmatched junction bases: 3. CDR1 is SGHAT, CDR2 FQNNGV, per germline. This CDR3 comprises 17 residues. CDR3 in amino acids: CASSLFGLAGGTGELFF. As DNA, the CDR3 is TGTGCCAGCAGCTTATTTGGACTAGCGGGGGGGACCGGGGAGCTGTTTTTT.

This clone was recorded only once. The J gene is TRBJ2-1, the V gene TRBV4-2; D gene ambiguous. Trimming took off 0 bases at V and 5 bases at J, with 14 bases between the two ends. CDR1 is LGHNA and CDR2 is YNFKEQ in the germline V gene. CDR3 size: 16 residues. Written as DNA, the CDR3 is TGTGCCAGCAGCCAAGATTTCCTTAGTCCCAACAATGAGCAGTTCTTC. This sequence encodes CASSQDFLSPNNEQFF.